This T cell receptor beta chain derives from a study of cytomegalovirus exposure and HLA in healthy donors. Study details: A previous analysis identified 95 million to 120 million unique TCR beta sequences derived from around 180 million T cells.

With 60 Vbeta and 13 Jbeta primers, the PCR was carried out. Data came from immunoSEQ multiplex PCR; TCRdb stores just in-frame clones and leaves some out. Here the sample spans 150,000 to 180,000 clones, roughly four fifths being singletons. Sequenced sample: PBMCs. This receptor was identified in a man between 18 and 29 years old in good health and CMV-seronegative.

The CDR3 protein is CASSTPPGDPDEQYF. In DNA form, the CDR3 reads TGTGCCAGTAGTACCCCTCCCGGGGATCCGGACGAGCAGTACTTC. V and J are TRBV19 and TRBJ2-5; D possibly corresponds to TRBD2 (5 bases). Matching the DNA end better, TRBJ2-7 makes the J call doubtful. The V gene's germline CDR1 is LNHDA and CDR2 SQIVND (reference sequence). The CDR3 loop spans 15 amino acids.